One sample yielded the 23 T cell receptor beta chains listed below, sequenced in a study of blood T cell repertoires in COVID-19 (dated by TCRdb to 2020 to 2021). Library preparation employed the immunoSEQ multiplex PCR assay. The immuneACCESS repertoire file appears here via TCRdb, limited to in-frame rearrangements. These files lack a portion of the clones; in checked studies, under half of the deficit traces to unresolved V genes, and the cause of the others is not known. The sample profile shows 270,000 or so clones; approximately 84% of them were found once. The leading ten clones occupy around 1.6% of the sample. The sample taken for sequencing was peripheral blood. The receptor source for this set is a human donor with COVID-19, enrolled during active disease. The donor label of this sample is uncertain.

CDR3 sequence reads: CAWSVHQAGVHEQFF. The CDR3 coding sequence is TGTGCCTGGAGTGTACACCAAGCGGGAGTACATGAGCAGTTCTTC. The genes are TRBV30 and TRBJ2-1; TRBD2 aligns across 8 bases. The junction had 9 bases not matched to a gene; V was cut back by 0 bases and J by 8 bases. Germline values: CDR1 GTSNPN, CDR2 SVGIG (reference sequence). The CDR3 covers 15 residues.

This chain uses TRBV5-4 with TRBJ2-1, with a possible D match to TRBD2 (6 bases). V shed 4 bases and J shed 5 bases, with 19 bases lying between them. The V gene's germline CDR1 is SGHNT and CDR2 YYREEE (reference sequence). The CDR3 spans 16 residues. CDR3 loop: CASSTGVGSSDNEQFF. The CDR3 region has the DNA TGTGCCAGCAGCACGGGAGTAGGGAGTTCCGACAATGAGCAGTTCTTC.

The chain joins TRBV12-3 or TRBV12-4 to TRBJ1-5; D gene unclear. The CDR3 consists of 13 residues. V gave up 3 bases and J gave up 5 bases, with 8 bases separating them. CDR3 sequence: CASSFGTHQPQHF. The CDR3 DNA reads TGTGCCAGCAGTTTTGGCACGCATCAGCCCCAGCATTTT.

This chain links TRBV11-3 with TRBJ2-3; tentatively, D is TRBD1 (6 bases). This CDR3 is 16 amino acids long. V was cut by 1 base and J by 5 bases, with 16 bases left in between. Germline assignment: CDR1 SGHNT and CDR2 YENEEA. The CDR3 DNA reads as TGTGCCAGCAGCTTAGGCAGGGGAAGGGGCGAAGATACGCAGTATTTT. This encodes CASSLGRGRGEDTQYF. Full variable domain (remainder filled in from reference TRBV11-3 and TRBJ2-3): EAGVVQSPRYKIIEKKQPVAFWCNPISGHNTLYWYLQNLGQGPELLIRYENEEAVDDSQLPKDRFSAERLKGVDSTLKIQPAELGDSAVYLCASSLGRGRGEDTQYFGPGTRLTVL.

This clone was picked up a small number of times. The chain carries TRBV6-4 and TRBJ2-2; D is undetermined. V lost 2 bases, J lost 0 bases, and 7 bases lay in between. The CDR3 loop spans 15 amino acids. CDR1 is MRHNA and CDR2 is SNTAGT in the germline V gene. The CDR3 sequence: CASSDRLPNTGELFF. As DNA, the CDR3 is TGTGCCAGCAGTGACCGACTTCCGAACACCGGGGAGCTGTTTTTT.

The chain couples TRBV5-1 to TRBJ2-1, with TRBD2 matching 9 bases. Germline CDR1 and CDR2: SGHRS and YFSETQ. This CDR3 has 14 residues. After removal of 6 bases from V and 1 base from J, the junction contained 2 bases not matched to a gene. The CDR3 sequence: CASTLAGSYNEQFF. The DNA for the CDR3 is TGCGCCAGCACCCTAGCGGGGTCCTACAATGAGCAGTTCTTC.

A word on this clone: The sample carries other DNA sequences with the same CDR3. The chain uses TRBV5-4 and TRBJ2-5, with 8 bases identical to TRBD2. There are 14 residues in the CDR3. Germline CDR1 is SGHNT and CDR2 is YYREEE (reference sequence). V gave up 4 bases and J gave up 1 base; unmatched junction bases: 3. This CDR3 is CASSLGLAQETQYF. The CDR3 DNA sequence: TGTGCCAGCAGCCTAGGACTAGCCCAAGAGACCCAGTACTTC.

The chain employs TRBV29-1 and TRBJ2-3, with TRBD2 matching over 8 bases. CDR3 length: 16 residues. Germline trimming cut 1 base from V and 1 base from J; bases unmatched to any gene: 7. CDR1 is SQVTM, CDR2 ANQGSEA, per germline. Here the CDR3 reads CSVEGGREDRTDTQYF. In DNA form, the CDR3 reads TGCAGCGTTGAAGGGGGGCGGGAGGACCGCACAGATACGCAGTATTTT.

CDR3 protein: CASSGSQGGETQYF. DNA of the CDR3: TGCGCCAGCAGCGGATCACAGGGGGGAGAGACCCAGTACTTC. The genes are TRBV5-1 and TRBJ2-5; the match to TRBD1 covers 8 bases. This CDR3 spans 14 amino acids. CDR1 SGHRS and CDR2 YFSETQ come from the germline V gene. Germline trimming cut 4 bases from V and 4 bases from J; bases unmatched to any gene: 6.

This chain connects TRBV27 to TRBJ1-1; 8 bases map to TRBD1. The CDR3 loop spans 17 amino acids. Germline V CDR1 and CDR2: MNHEY, SMNVEV (reference sequence). V dropped 7 bases and J dropped 10; count of bases not matched to a gene: 23. The CDR3 is CASNSPGGQGASAGAFF. CDR3 nucleotides: TGTGCCAGCAACTCCCCTGGGGGGCAGGGGGCCTCCGCGGGAGCTTTCTTT.

The rearrangement uses TRBV12-5 and TRBJ2-7; 13 nucleotides match TRBD2. The V and J ends lost 1 base and 0 bases, in that order; junction bases with no gene match: 6. In germline, CDR1 is LGHNT, CDR2 FRNRAP. CDR3 size: 18 residues. CDR3 amino acids: CASGLGGTSGNSSYEQYF. CDR3 DNA: TGTGCTAGTGGTTTGGGCGGGACTAGCGGGAACAGCTCCTACGAGCAGTACTTC.

The V and J genes are TRBV10-2 and TRBJ2-3, with 9 positions matching TRBD2. The CDR3 spans 16 residues. V was clipped by 0 bases and J by 8 bases; unmatched bases: 9. The germline CDR1 and CDR2 sequences are WSHSY and SAAADI. CDR3 sequence (DNA): TGCGCCAGCAGTGAGTCCCCCGGGACTAGCTTTGCTACGCAGTATTTT. Protein product: CASSESPGTSFATQYF.

The rearrangement links TRBV27 to TRBJ2-5; 10 bases fit TRBD1. Germline CDR1 MNHEY, CDR2 SMNVEV (reference sequence). There are 16 residues in the CDR3. The V gene end was trimmed by 7 bases and the J gene end by 6 bases; junction bases not matched to a gene: 14. DNA of the CDR3: TGTGCCAGCAAACGAGTTCCGTCGGACAGGGGGAAGACCCAGTACTTC. The encoded protein is CASKRVPSDRGKTQYF.

CDR3 nucleotides: TGTGCCAGCAGTAGGACAGGAAACGGCTACACCTTC. Translated, it gives CASSRTGNGYTF. The V call is TRBV28, the J call TRBJ1-2, with TRBD1 identical over 7 bases. Germline CDR1 reads MDHEN; CDR2 reads SYDVKM. The CDR3 is 12 amino acids. Trimming at V came to 5 bases and at J to 8 bases, leaving 5 bases not matched to a gene.

The chain joins TRBV27 to TRBJ2-7, with 7 bases that match TRBD1. CDR3 length: 13 amino acids. The junction had 3 bases not matched to a gene; V was cut back by 7 bases and J by 0 bases. Germline V lookup: CDR1 MNHEY, CDR2 SMNVEV (reference sequence). The CDR3 bases are TGTGCCAGCAAGGGACAGAACTCCTACGAGCAGTACTTC. Translating it yields CASKGQNSYEQYF.

This clone was recorded only once. The chain employs TRBV30 and TRBJ2-3, with 10 bases aligning to TRBD1. The CDR3 length is 13 residues. After removal of 2 bases from V and 9 bases from J, the junction contained 5 bases not matched to a gene. Germline CDR1 GTSNPN, CDR2 SVGIG (reference sequence). The CDR3 bases are TGTGCCTGGAGTTTAGGGACAGGGGTGACGCAGTATTTT. This gives the protein CAWSLGTGVTQYF.

The chain joins TRBV19 to TRBJ2-7, with TRBD2 matching over 13 bases. Germline V CDR1 and CDR2: LNHDA, SQIVND (reference sequence). V trimming: 4 bases; J trimming: 5 bases; junction bases outside the gene matches: 11. This CDR3 is 17 amino acids long. Here the CDR3 DNA reads TGTGCCAGTAGTAACCCGGGACTAGCGGGACGGAGGAACGAGCAGTACTTC. Amino acid sequence: CASSNPGLAGRRNEQYF.

V gene TRBV7-9 combines with J gene TRBJ2-5, with 8 bases matching TRBD2. The germline V gene has CDR1 SEHNR and CDR2 FQNEAQ (reference sequence). The CDR3 has 17 amino acids. With V trimmed by 2 bases and J by 0 bases, 8 bases remained unmatched. The CDR3: CASSLFIGRAHQETQYF. CDR3 nucleotides: TGTGCCAGCAGCTTATTTATCGGGAGGGCCCACCAAGAGACCCAGTACTTC.

The chain employs TRBV5-1 and TRBJ2-1, with 8 nucleotides matching TRBD2. The CDR3 totals 15 residues. The ends lost 3 bases at V and 4 bases at J; junction bases unmatched: 6. Germline V gene sequence: CDR1 SGHRS, CDR2 YFSETQ. The CDR3 coding sequence is TGCGCCAGCAGCTGGAGTAGCGGGGATTACAATGAGCAGTTCTTC. Encoded protein: CASSWSSGDYNEQFF.

The gene calls are TRBV20-1 and TRBJ1-3; D is unresolved. V was clipped by 6 bases and J by 7 bases, with 10 bases between them. This CDR3 spans 11 amino acids. Germline V gene lookup returns CDR1 DFQATT and CDR2 SNEGSKA (reference sequence). CDR3 DNA sequence: TGCAGTGCCTCTCGGTGGAACACCATATATTTT. It codes for CSASRWNTIYF.

V usage is TRBV28 and J usage is TRBJ1-3, with 9 positions matching TRBD1. Germline CDR1 and CDR2: MDHEN and SYDVKM. V was clipped by 2 bases and J by 6 bases; unmatched bases: 8. This CDR3 is 16 amino acids long. The DNA of the CDR3 is TGTGCCAGCAGTTTAATGGACAGGGGATGGGAAAACACCATATATTTT. Protein sequence: CASSLMDRGWENTIYF.

The chain uses TRBV19 and TRBJ2-1; D may be TRBD2 (6 bases). This CDR3 spans 14 amino acids. CDR1 LNHDA and CDR2 SQIVND come from the germline V gene (reference sequence). V lost 3 bases, J lost 6 bases, and 12 bases lay in between. This CDR3 reads CASSISGTFNEQFF. The DNA of the CDR3 is TGTGCCAGTAGTATTTCGGGGACTTTCAATGAGCAGTTCTTC.

The chain carries TRBV6-5 and TRBJ1-1; D is undetermined. V lost 6 bases, J lost 4 bases, and 15 bases lay in between. The V gene's germline CDR1 is MNHEY and CDR2 SVGAGI. The CDR3 length is 14 residues. The CDR3 reads CASSPGISSTEAFF. The DNA for the CDR3 is TGTGCCAGCAGCCCCGGGATTTCCTCCACTGAAGCTTTCTTT.